Below are 6 T cell receptor beta chains sequenced from a single sample in a study of OX40 agonist ivuxolimab in advanced cancers. Here immunoSEQ multiplex PCR was the method, and the copy in TCRdb shows in-frame clones only, minus some. The sample consists of around 100,000 clones, around nine tenths of them appearing once. The specimen was CD4+ or CD8+ T cells sorted from blood, collected in a trial of the OX40 agonist ivuxolimab. All receptors derive from an adult with an advanced solid tumor such as melanoma, head and neck, liver or kidney cancer.

This chain links TRBV7-2 with TRBJ1-2; unclear D gene. CDR1 and CDR2 from the germline V gene are SGHTA and FQGNSA. There are 10 residues in the CDR3. The V end lost 1 base, the J end lost 7 bases, and 1 base lay between the germline ends. This chain's CDR3 is CASSLVGYTF. In DNA, the CDR3 is TGTGCCAGCAGCTTAGTTGGCTACACCTTC. The complete variable domain, with remaining parts taken from reference TRBV7-2 and TRBJ1-2, reads GAGVSQSPSNKVTEKGKDVELRCDPISGHTALYWYRQSLGQGLEFLIYFQGNSAPDKSGLPSDRFSAERTGGSVSTLTIQRTQQEDSAVYLCASSLVGYTFGSGTRLTVV.

This chain uses TRBV4-2 with TRBJ2-3; 8 bases agree with TRBD2. Germline CDR1 is LGHNA and CDR2 is YNFKEQ. This CDR3 is 17 amino acids long. V lost 0 bases and J lost 6; bases outside the gene matches: 11. CDR3 bases: TGTGCCAGCAGCCAAGATATTCGGAGCGGGAGTAGGGATACGCAGTATTTT. This sequence encodes CASSQDIRSGSRDTQYF.

The V gene is TRBV19, the J gene TRBJ2-7, with 7 bases aligning to TRBD2. CDR3 length equals 13 residues. Per germline, CDR1 LNHDA and CDR2 SQIVND (reference sequence). With V trimmed by 5 bases and J by 9 bases, 10 bases remained unmatched. CDR3 coding DNA: TGTGCCAGTAGTCTCGCGAGCGGGGACCCGCAGTACTTC. It codes for CASSLASGDPQYF.

The V and J genes are TRBV25-1 and TRBJ1-1; perhaps TRBD1 as D (5 bases). V lost 2 bases and J lost 3, with 10 bases in between. CDR1 and CDR2 (germline): MGHDK, SYGVNS. This CDR3 is 14 amino acids long. This CDR3 reads CASSEGGGYTEAFF. CDR3 DNA sequence: TGTGCCAGCAGTGAAGGGGGGGGGTACACTGAAGCTTTCTTT.

In its sample, this clone was seen a few times. The chain joins TRBV18 to TRBJ2-2; D perhaps matches TRBD1 (6 bases). The CDR3 contains 14 residues. V gave up 3 bases and J gave up 7 bases, with 12 bases separating them. Germline lookup yields CDR1 KGHSH and CDR2 LQKENI. CDR3 sequence reads: CASSPPGAIGELFF. The CDR3 nucleotides are TGTGCCAGCTCACCCCCAGGGGCGATCGGGGAGCTGTTTTTT.

This clone was seen more than once but under ten times. This chain links TRBV6-1 with TRBJ1-3; D perhaps matches TRBD1 (5 bases). CDR1 and CDR2 (germline): MNHNS, SASEGT. The CDR3 runs 17 residues. Trimming cost V 0 bases and J 0 bases, with 12 bases left between them. CDR3: CASSEALPGYSGNTIYF. The CDR3 coding sequence is TGTGCCAGCAGTGAAGCGCTTCCAGGGTACTCTGGAAACACCATATATTTT.